This is a list of T cell receptor beta chains from one sample in a study of OX40 agonist ivuxolimab in advanced cancers. Measured with immunoSEQ multiplex PCR; TCRdb has only the in-frame clones, and not every one. The sample includes 73,000 or so clones, about nine tenths of them seen just once. Sequenced material: CD4+ or CD8+ T cells sorted from blood, taken in a trial of the OX40 agonist ivuxolimab. These receptors all stem from an adult with an advanced solid tumor such as melanoma, head and neck, liver or kidney cancer. Each CDR3 is given with its conserved first and last residue. Each record gives: clone size, J gene, CDR3 length, D gene, V gene, CDR3 DNA, CDR3 protein. The D gene is left open where the match is weak. Clone size appears in some rows only: once, few, many, or a class for an expanded clone.

abundance: .
j_gene: TRBJ2-5
len: 12
d_gene: .
v_gene: TRBV5-1
CDR3nt: TGTGCCAGCAGCTGGGGCGAAGAGACCCAGTACTTC
CDR3aa: CASSWGEETQYF

abundance: .
j_gene: TRBJ1-1
len: 15
d_gene: .
v_gene: TRBV5-8
CDR3nt: TGTGCCAGCAGCGTGGGCCTGGGCGCGATCACTGAAGCTTTCTTT
CDR3aa: CASSVGLGAITEAFF

abundance: .
j_gene: TRBJ1-2
len: 14
d_gene: .
v_gene: TRBV11-3
CDR3nt: TGTGCCAGCATCCCCTGGGGACGGTCCTATGGCTACACCTTC
CDR3aa: CASIPWGRSYGYTF

abundance: few
j_gene: TRBJ2-5
len: 15
d_gene: TRBD1
v_gene: TRBV7-8
CDR3nt: TGTGCCAGCAGCCAAACACAGGGGGCAGGAGAGACCCAGTACTTC
CDR3aa: CASSQTQGAGETQYF

abundance: .
j_gene: TRBJ1-3
len: 14
d_gene: .
v_gene: TRBV6-6
CDR3nt: TGTGCCAGCAGCTTCAGGATGTTTGGAAACACCATATATTTT
CDR3aa: CASSFRMFGNTIYF

abundance: .
j_gene: TRBJ2-1
len: 16
d_gene: TRBD2
v_gene: TRBV9
CDR3nt: TGTGCCAGCAGCTCACGGACTAGCATGGTCGGCAATGAGCAGTTCTTC
CDR3aa: CASSSRTSMVGNEQFF

abundance: few
j_gene: TRBJ2-1
len: 15
d_gene: TRBD1
v_gene: TRBV5-1
CDR3nt: TGCGCCAGCAGCTTGAGTACAGGGGGTGACAATGAGCAGTTCTTC
CDR3aa: CASSLSTGGDNEQFF

abundance: .
j_gene: TRBJ2-1
len: 15
d_gene: .
v_gene: TRBV15
CDR3nt: TGTGCCACCAGCAGAGAAGGGTCGACTAGTTCGAAGCAGTTCTTC
CDR3aa: CATSREGSTSSKQFF

abundance: few
j_gene: TRBJ1-6
len: 13
d_gene: .
v_gene: TRBV11-2
CDR3nt: TGTGCCAGCAGCGCAGGGTCTGGTTCACCCCTCCACTTT
CDR3aa: CASSAGSGSPLHF

abundance: .
j_gene: TRBJ2-7
len: 13
d_gene: TRBD1
v_gene: TRBV5-1
CDR3nt: TGCGCCAGCAGAATGGGACAGGGGAACGAGCAGTACTTC
CDR3aa: CASRMGQGNEQYF

abundance: .
j_gene: TRBJ2-7
len: 12
d_gene: .
v_gene: TRBV30
CDR3nt: TGTGCCTGGAGTGCGTCCTCCTACGAGCAGTACTTC
CDR3aa: CAWSASSYEQYF

abundance: .
j_gene: TRBJ2-7
len: 13
d_gene: .
v_gene: TRBV27
CDR3nt: TGTGCCAGCAGTTTAGGGGCTCACTACGAGCAGTACTTC
CDR3aa: CASSLGAHYEQYF

abundance: .
j_gene: TRBJ1-1
len: 11
d_gene: .
v_gene: TRBV6-1
CDR3nt: TGTGCCAGCCAGGCCCCTCCTGAAGCTTTCTTT
CDR3aa: CASQAPPEAFF

abundance: .
j_gene: TRBJ2-3
len: 17
d_gene: .
v_gene: TRBV5-4
CDR3nt: TGTGCCAGCAGCTGGATGGTAGGGGGGGGTGGCACAGATACGCAGTATTTT
CDR3aa: CASSWMVGGGGTDTQYF

abundance: .
j_gene: TRBJ2-7
len: 14
d_gene: TRBD1
v_gene: TRBV6-6
CDR3nt: TGTGCCAGCAAAAATACAGGGGGGACCTACGAGCAGTACTTC
CDR3aa: CASKNTGGTYEQYF

abundance: .
j_gene: TRBJ2-3
len: 16
d_gene: TRBD2
v_gene: TRBV11-2
CDR3nt: TGTGCCAGCAGCTTAGGGGCTAGCGGGAGCACAGATACGCAGTATTTT
CDR3aa: CASSLGASGSTDTQYF

abundance: .
j_gene: TRBJ1-1
len: 14
d_gene: TRBD1
v_gene: TRBV5-1
CDR3nt: TGCGCCAGCAGCTTGACAGGGGTGAACACTGAAGCTTTCTTT
CDR3aa: CASSLTGVNTEAFF

abundance: medium-sized
j_gene: TRBJ1-3
len: 15
d_gene: .
v_gene: TRBV5-6
CDR3nt: TGTGCCAGCAGCTTGAAAACTTTCTCTGGAAACACCATATATTTT
CDR3aa: CASSLKTFSGNTIYF

abundance: .
j_gene: TRBJ2-7
len: 17
d_gene: .
v_gene: TRBV27
CDR3nt: TGTGCCAGCAGTCCGCGACCGTCGAAGACAGGTTCCTACGAGCAGTACTTC
CDR3aa: CASSPRPSKTGSYEQYF

abundance: .
j_gene: TRBJ1-4
len: 14
d_gene: .
v_gene: TRBV7-9
CDR3nt: TGTGCCAGCAGTCCACAGGGTTCTCATGAAAAACTGTTTTTT
CDR3aa: CASSPQGSHEKLFF

abundance: few
j_gene: TRBJ2-7
len: 16
d_gene: .
v_gene: TRBV5-1
CDR3nt: TGCGCCAGCAGCTTGGGTATTCGTGGGAGGGGGGGCGAGCAGTACTTC
CDR3aa: CASSLGIRGRGGEQYF

abundance: .
j_gene: TRBJ2-7
len: 15
d_gene: TRBD2
v_gene: TRBV6-5
CDR3nt: TGTGCCAGCAGACTTCTAGCGGGAGGCCCCTACGAGCAGTACTTC
CDR3aa: CASRLLAGGPYEQYF

abundance: .
j_gene: TRBJ2-7
len: 15
d_gene: .
v_gene: TRBV5-1
CDR3nt: TGCGCCAGCAGCCTCGACATCCAGGGGTACGGCGAGCAGTACTTC
CDR3aa: CASSLDIQGYGEQYF

abundance: .
j_gene: TRBJ1-1
len: 11
d_gene: .
v_gene: TRBV20-1
CDR3nt: TGCAGTGCTGATGACAGTACTGAAGCTTTCTTT
CDR3aa: CSADDSTEAFF

abundance: .
j_gene: TRBJ1-2
len: 13
d_gene: TRBD1
v_gene: TRBV6-6
CDR3nt: TGTGCCTGTAACAGGGGCGTCAACTATGGCTACACCTTC
CDR3aa: CACNRGVNYGYTF

abundance: .
j_gene: TRBJ2-7
len: 15
d_gene: .
v_gene: TRBV7-8
CDR3nt: TGTGCCAGCAGCGGTCTCCGGACAGCCTCCTACGAGCAGTACTTC
CDR3aa: CASSGLRTASYEQYF

abundance: .
j_gene: TRBJ1-1
len: 17
d_gene: TRBD1
v_gene: TRBV4-2
CDR3nt: TGTGCCAGCAGCCAAGACCCACAGGGGGCGATGAACACTGAAGCTTTCTTT
CDR3aa: CASSQDPQGAMNTEAFF

abundance: medium-sized
j_gene: TRBJ1-1
len: 14
d_gene: .
v_gene: TRBV2
CDR3nt: TGTGCCAGCAGTGGGCAGGGTCAGAACACTGAAGCTTTCTTT
CDR3aa: CASSGQGQNTEAFF

abundance: few
j_gene: TRBJ2-7
len: 11
d_gene: .
v_gene: TRBV19
CDR3nt: TGTGCCAGTAGTACCACCTACGAGCAGTACTTC
CDR3aa: CASSTTYEQYF